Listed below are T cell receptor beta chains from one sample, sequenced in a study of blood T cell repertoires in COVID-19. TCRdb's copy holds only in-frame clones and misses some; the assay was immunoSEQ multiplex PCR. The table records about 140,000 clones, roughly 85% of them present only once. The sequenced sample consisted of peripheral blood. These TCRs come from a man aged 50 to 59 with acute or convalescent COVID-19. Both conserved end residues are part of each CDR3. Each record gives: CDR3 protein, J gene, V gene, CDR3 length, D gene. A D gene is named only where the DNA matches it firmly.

CASSFSGTGRYGYTF | TRBJ1-2 | TRBV28 | 15 | TRBD1
CASGGAFF | TRBJ1-1 | TRBV7-4 | 8 | .
CAWSVQAGFSYTF | TRBJ1-2 | TRBV30 | 13 | .
CASSLVSSGNTIYF | TRBJ1-3 | TRBV4-1 | 14 | .
CASSISGNSYNEQFF | TRBJ2-1 | TRBV19 | 15 | .
CASSLSRNSGETNYEQYF | TRBJ2-7 | TRBV11-3 | 18 | .
CAWSVRTRAEKLFF | TRBJ1-4 | TRBV30 | 14 | .
CASTNNPRDEQFF | TRBJ2-1 | TRBV19 | 13 | .
CASSPRTSSNEQFF | TRBJ2-1 | TRBV11-3 | 14 | TRBD2
CASSVSTPGESSYNEQFF | TRBJ2-1 | TRBV9 | 18 | .
CASSERGSGNTIYF | TRBJ1-3 | TRBV2 | 14 | .
CASSLEWGSYGYTF | TRBJ1-2 | TRBV5-8 | 14 | .
CASSRTGDGYTEAFF | TRBJ1-1 | TRBV7-6 | 15 | TRBD1
CASSLRGRTGVYEQYF | TRBJ2-7 | TRBV27 | 16 | TRBD1
CASSLSPTGGHNSPLHF | TRBJ1-6 | TRBV27 | 17 | TRBD1
CASSHRSEAFF | TRBJ1-1 | TRBV7-8 | 11 | .
CASSSPGGQETQYF | TRBJ2-5 | TRBV7-9 | 14 | .
CASRAGLGLYEQYF | TRBJ2-7 | TRBV2 | 14 | TRBD2
CASSFQGEGYTF | TRBJ1-2 | TRBV11-3 | 12 | .
CASRPTGGPYEQYF | TRBJ2-7 | TRBV27 | 14 | TRBD1
CASSEQGNGAANVLTF | TRBJ2-6 | TRBV13 | 16 | .
CASSLGGLVYEQYF | TRBJ2-7 | TRBV7-9 | 14 | TRBD2
CASSTSQGGYGYTF | TRBJ1-2 | TRBV6-5 | 14 | TRBD1
CASSSLYEQYF | TRBJ2-7 | TRBV3-1/TRBV3-2 | 11 | .
CATTRQGSTDTQYF | TRBJ2-3 | TRBV19 | 14 | TRBD1
CASSPRTSGAETQYF | TRBJ2-5 | TRBV9 | 15 | TRBD2
CASSENPGTREPLHF | TRBJ1-6 | TRBV11-2 | 15 | .
CASSLEGAHYEQYF | TRBJ2-7 | TRBV7-8 | 14 | TRBD1
CASSLTRSGAGYTF | TRBJ1-2 | TRBV7-3 | 14 | .
CSVEGQGDTEAFF | TRBJ1-1 | TRBV29-1 | 13 | TRBD1
CASSTGTGGGRGNQPQHF | TRBJ1-5 | TRBV19 | 18 | TRBD1
CASSPGTGYQPQHF | TRBJ1-5 | TRBV6-5 | 14 | TRBD1
CASSYSRQGRTEAFF | TRBJ1-1 | TRBV6-6 | 15 | TRBD1
CASSLDGTGGYTEAFF | TRBJ1-1 | TRBV5-1 | 16 | TRBD1
CASSSPPGTHSGANVLTF | TRBJ2-6 | TRBV10-2 | 18 | .
CASSLNVNQPQHF | TRBJ1-5 | TRBV3-1/TRBV3-2 | 13 | .
CASSLSGGLHNEQFF | TRBJ2-1 | TRBV27 | 15 | .
CASSLPTGSGTDTQYF | TRBJ2-3 | TRBV7-9 | 16 | .
CSVEGQGRYGYTF | TRBJ1-2 | TRBV29-1 | 13 | .
CASSQGGAGSTGELFF | TRBJ2-2 | TRBV3-1/TRBV3-2 | 16 | .
CASSEDRSNTEAFF | TRBJ1-1 | TRBV6-1 | 14 | .
CASSFERARDTQYF | TRBJ2-3 | TRBV27 | 14 | .